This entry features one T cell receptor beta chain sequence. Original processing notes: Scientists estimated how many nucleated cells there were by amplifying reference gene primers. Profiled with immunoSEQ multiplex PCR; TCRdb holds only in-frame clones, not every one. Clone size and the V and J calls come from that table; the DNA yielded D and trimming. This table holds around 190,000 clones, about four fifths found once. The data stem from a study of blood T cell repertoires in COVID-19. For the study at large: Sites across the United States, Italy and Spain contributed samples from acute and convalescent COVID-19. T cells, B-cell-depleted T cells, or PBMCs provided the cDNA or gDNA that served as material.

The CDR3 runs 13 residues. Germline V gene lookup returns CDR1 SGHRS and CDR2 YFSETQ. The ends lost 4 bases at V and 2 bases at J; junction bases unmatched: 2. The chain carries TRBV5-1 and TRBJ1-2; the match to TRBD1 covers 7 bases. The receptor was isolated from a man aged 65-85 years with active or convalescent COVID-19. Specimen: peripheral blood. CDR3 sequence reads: CASSTTGNYGYTF. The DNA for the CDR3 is TGCGCCAGCAGCACGACAGGGAACTATGGCTACACCTTC.